The source of this T cell receptor beta chain is a study of PD-L1 blockade in urothelial cancer. Study-wide background: Each participant's history included 0 to 3 prior chemotherapy regimens. Study findings and constraints: Tumor-associated TCR clones expanded more in blood at 3 weeks in patients with durable benefit.

Only in-frame clones appear in the TCRdb table, and some are missing; sequencing was by immunoSEQ multiplex PCR. The sample contains about 82,000 clones, approximately 90% of which appear only once. Concerning this clone itself: Its cognate antigen is unknown.

Trimming pared 1 base from V and 6 bases from J, leaving 10 bases between. The germline V gene has CDR1 SSHAT and CDR2 FNYEAQ (reference sequence). The CDR3 spans 13 residues. This TCR derives from a woman between 65 and 79 years old with urothelial cancer. The rearrangement links TRBV7-7 to TRBJ2-7; maybe TRBD1 (5 bases). Sequenced material: PBMCs, taken around atezolizumab (anti-PD-L1) treatment. In nucleotides, the CDR3 is TGTGCCAGCAGCTTAGACCAGGGTGGCGAGCAGTACTTC. This encodes CASSLDQGGEQYF.